Detailed here is one T cell receptor beta chain. Its antigen is currently not known. Base qualities are not provided; no much larger clone lies one nucleotide away. The germline V gene provides CDR1 KGHSH and CDR2 LQKENI. The CDR3, cysteine through phenylalanine, is 14 amino acids long. CDR3 DNA only is kept here, 42 bases in frame from base 1. V is pared back by 3 bases and J by 1 base, with 9 bases lying between the germline termini. The sample belongs to a study of cytomegalovirus exposure and HLA in healthy donors (dated by TCRdb to 2016 to 2017). Broadly, across the study: An earlier analysis of approximately 640 of the donors reported approximately 290 Gb of sequence data and 117 million unique TCR beta sequences from about 180 million T cells. An early release covering 550 to 700 HLA-typed donors comprised approximately 290 gigabases of sequencing data and approximately 80 million unique TCR sequences. Among the roughly 430 genotyped donors, about 83% belonged to the genetic ancestry cluster associated with self-reported Caucasian donors. The study was designed to test whether signatures of past pathogen exposure could be identified by cataloging public T cell receptors. Using immunosequencing, the study profiled T cell repertoires from around 680 subjects and related those repertoires to cytomegalovirus serostatus. A separate validation cohort of some 130 different subjects was used in addition to the roughly 670-subject first cohort. To predict cytomegalovirus infection status, the study combined high-throughput TCR immunosequencing, statistical association of individual TCRs with disease status, and machine learning. To study patterns of TCR occurrence, a later analysis re-analyzed previously published TCR beta repertoires from 600 to 750 donors and added high-resolution HLA genotyping. Rather than using new phenotypic data, the later analysis identified candidate immune exposures from TCR beta sequences and from how often those sequences occurred across donors. An earlier analysis of approximately 630 of the donors applied high-throughput TCR beta sequencing to assess whether each TCR beta V gene segment acted as functional or pseudogenic. Donor age, sex, ethnicity and CMV serostatus were compiled together with the repertoire data. Genome-wide SNP genotypes for about 65% of the 666 donors were used in a later genetic analysis, which treated that subset as a discovery cohort. All discovery cohort repertoires had been generated on a single sequencing platform. HLA typing included class I and class II loci at four-digit resolution. The number of donors typed differed by locus, with roughly 620-630 for A, B, C, DRB1 and DQB1, 522 for DQA1, approximately 580 for DPA1, and some 450 for DPB1. A few DR-DQ haplotypes were treated as single units for association and clustering because of strong linkage in the cohort. Among about 400 genotyped donors of the cohort, an average of about 220,000 unique TCR beta nucleotide sequences was sequenced per donor, of which approximately 19% were non-productive.

The cohort comprised some 700 healthy bone marrow donors. Cohort members were all nominally healthy when sampled, although unrecorded immune exposures were likely present. The donor tested CMV seropositive and was one of the 289 seropositive cohort members. Every donor gave a peripheral blood sample, and the peripheral blood mononuclear cells from that sample were used for TCR beta sequencing. Genomic DNA was extracted from the blood cell samples with the Qiagen DNeasy Blood Extraction Kit. The method was the immunoSEQ multiplex PCR assay. The multiplex PCR relied on a mix of 60 forward primers for TCR Vbeta segments and 13 reverse primers for TCR Jbeta segments. The CDR3 region of rearranged TCR beta genes was amplified from genomic DNA by a multiplex PCR assay. The amplified TCR beta libraries were sequenced on the Illumina HiSeq System as 87-base-pair reads. Regarding the original processing steps: A later analysis tallied roughly 80 million unique TCR beta chains across the 700 or so repertoires, and some 10 million of those chains were shared by two or more donors. Raw reads were error-corrected and collapsed into unique sequences by a nearest-neighbor algorithm in which closely related sequences were merged to remove PCR and sequencing errors. To assign V, D and J gene segments, CDR3 sequences were aligned to IMGT reference sequences. For a sequence to be retained, at least a six-nucleotide match to both a V gene segment and a J gene segment was required. A rearrangement was called productive if the CDR3 had no stop codons and remained in frame with V and J, and every other rearrangement was called non-productive. CDR3 was defined according to IMGT convention as the region running from the second conserved V-encoded cysteine to the conserved J-encoded phenylalanine. The earlier analysis of some 580 of the donors excluded any sequence lacking an unambiguous match to a single V gene segment. An earlier analysis of several hundred of the donors called V segments functional above 56.7% productive rearrangements and segregating when the between-donor standard deviation exceeded 5%. A statistical classification framework was built for diagnosing cytomegalovirus status from the catalog of TCR beta chain sequences. V and J gene assignment, in a later analysis, came from comparing TCR nucleotide sequences with IMGT/GENE-DB human TR gene sequences. The TCRdist pipeline was used in a later analysis to assign CDR3 sequences and most-parsimonious VDJ recombination scenarios. In a later analysis, each TCR beta chain was defined by its CDR3 amino acid sequence together with its V-gene family, and reads lacking a unique V-gene family were excluded. A later analysis removed 550 to 650 highly shared, low-generation-probability nucleotide sequences to deal with suspected cross-contamination and a sequencing artifact. A later analysis calculated a clonal expansion index for each public chain from normalized within-repertoire ranks of inferred template counts. In a later analysis, generation probabilities were computed with a VDJ recombination model fitted to out-of-frame rearrangements, and the resulting probabilities were checked against IGoR. In a later analysis, TCR-TCR, TCR-HLA and TCR-CMV co-occurrence was scored with hypergeometric tests, and a repertoire-size bias correction was applied to TCR pairs. To estimate false discovery rates, a later analysis permuted the HLA or CMV assignments 20 times. A later analysis grouped co-occurring TCRs with DBSCAN, adding TCRdist sequence similarity when clustering within HLA-allele-positive subsets. For co-occurrence clustering, repertoires with fewer than 30,000 or more than 120,000 public chains were excluded, along with about five repertoires with anomalous nucleotide sharing. Here the immuneACCESS table is served through TCRdb, limited to in-frame sequences with V and J called. Missing clones are a known gap in these copies; in checked studies unresolved V genes cover under half, and the rest lacks a known reason. V, J and clone size reflect that table, while D and trimming were determined from the DNA. Counted in this sample were about 78,000 clones; 72% of them appeared once. The top ten clonotypes cover around 10% of the sample.

Study-wide conclusions, independent of this receptor: The sequencing pipeline was judged likely to have produced a cluster of highly shared sequence variants as a technical artifact. Strong co-occurrence of HLA alleles, especially DR and DQ, made assigning TCR associations to individual alleles difficult. Most TCR sequences were seen in very few donors, while some public TCRs were found in many individuals. The presence/absence analyses assumed that sequencing depth was roughly uniform across donors, and that assumption may not be true. In an earlier analysis of some 540 of the donors, most TCR beta V segments appeared in productive rearrangements about 87% or about 30% of the time, broadly matching IMGT annotations. A later analysis found that HLA-associated TCR beta chains were more clonally expanded and had lower generation probabilities than equally common non-associated chains. In both the original and validation cohorts, the classifier was reported to diagnose cytomegalovirus status with high specificity and sensitivity. Because counts were too low, 15 or so rarely observed V segments, including chromosome 9 orphons, were excluded from the earlier analysis of about 500 of the donors. A later analysis associated some 17,000 TCR beta sequences with specific HLA alleles at a false discovery rate of 0.05. In vitro tests confirmed that three of the cytomegalovirus-associated TCR beta chains recognize cytomegalovirus antigens. For the cohort, immune exposure information was limited to CMV serostatus. In the study, approximately 150 TCR beta chains were listed as associated with cytomegalovirus. According to a later analysis, parvovirus B19, influenza, CMV and Epstein-Barr virus appeared linked to several top co-occurrence clusters. It was suggested by the authors that the approach could potentially be generalized to other disease states and immunological phenotypes. A later analysis found that TCR association rates varied across HLA loci, with DRB1 alleles showing the most associated TCRs and HLA-C alleles the fewest. In this cohort, only TCR beta chains were sequenced, and detectable features were limited by the absence of alpha or paired-chain data. In a later genetic analysis, a missense DCLRE1C variant was associated with V-gene and J-gene trimming of TCR beta chains, and the association was replicated in an independent cohort. According to a later analysis, most CMV-associated TCR beta chains appeared to be HLA-restricted, and the HLA associations seemed to be driven largely by CMV exposure. Because HLA typing was unavailable for some donors at each locus, only the typed subset was used in association tests. According to a later genetic analysis, donors in an Asian-associated ancestry cluster had fewer N-insertions in productive TCRs than the approximately 650-donor mean. Some IMGT-functional V segments, including TRBV6-2 and TRBV6-3, could not be distinguished by the 87-base-pair reads and were therefore excluded. Linkage disequilibrium might explain the correlated functional status among segregating V segments, but an unknown experimental factor could not be excluded. A further reported finding was that TCR beta sequences accurately predicted the HLA-A and HLA-B alleles for most subjects in the first cohort.

The TCR comes from a woman aged 40-49 years in good health and CMV-seropositive. The sequenced material came from PBMCs. The chain is encoded by TRBV18 joined to TRBJ1-1; too little of a D gene remains to name it. CDR3 sequence: CASSPILTNTEAFF. The bases read TGTGCCAGCTCACCCATTCTAACGAACACTGAAGCTTTCTTT.